Sequencing of this TCR beta chain was carried out in a study of blood T cells in healthy people across ages. V lost 1 base and J lost 2, with 18 bases in between. The germline CDR1 and CDR2 sequences are DFQATT and SNEGSKA (reference sequence). This CDR3 contains 16 residues. Primed by a sample-barcoded 5' primer and a J-beta primer mix, a second PCR proceeded for 7 to 11 cycles. All samples yielded 3 million or more CDR3-containing paired-end reads. Using its own MiXCR run on the 5' RACE reads, TCRdb lists one record per CDR3 protein. The table shows roughly 1.6 million distinct CDR3 sequences, with roughly 32% occurring only once.

Sequenced input: blood. This chain uses TRBV20-1 with TRBJ2-7, with D possibly being TRBD2 (6 bases). This TCR derives from a woman aged 25 to 39 in good health. Here the CDR3 DNA reads TGCAGTGCTAGAGGGGGGAGGAGACAGTTCGCCTACGAGCAGTACTTC. Translation: CSARGGRRQFAYEQYF.